The 22 T cell receptor beta chains in this list originate from one sample, sequenced in a study of CD8 T cells in ankylosing spondylitis. TCRdb analysed the 5' RACE reads with MiXCR anew, one entry per CDR3 protein. The data hold 250,000 or so distinct CDR3 sequences, with about 24% observed a single time. The specimen sequenced was blood, either unsorted or a sorted T cell fraction (not recorded which). The receptors shown here come from a male donor with ankylosing spondylitis or in good health (not recorded which).

This chain connects TRBV20-1 to TRBJ2-2; D unclear. Germline values: CDR1 DFQATT, CDR2 SNEGSKA (reference sequence). The CDR3 has 16 residues. The germline V and J ends were trimmed by 5 bases and 0 bases, with 16 bases remaining between them. CDR3: CSAPLPPRTNTGELFF. The CDR3 region has the DNA TGCAGTGCTCCCCTCCCCCCGCGTACGAACACCGGGGAGCTGTTTTTT.

V is TRBV12-3 or TRBV12-4 and J is TRBJ1-5, with D perhaps TRBD1 (5 bases). Trimming stripped 3 bases from V and 2 bases from J, with 11 bases between. The CDR3 runs 15 residues. CDR3 in DNA: TGTGCCAGCAGTTTTTGGGGGAAGGGCAATCAGCCCCAGCATTTT. Translating it yields CASSFWGKGNQPQHF.

This clonotype was detected many times. V gene TRBV6-5 combines with J gene TRBJ2-1; unclear D gene. The CDR3 is made up of 16 amino acids. Looked up from germline, CDR1 is MNHEY and CDR2 is SVGAGI. V lost 0 bases, J lost 6 bases, and 15 bases lay in between. CDR3 nucleotides: TGTGCCAGCAGTTACTCTATCCTTAGAGGCACCAATGAGCAGTTCTTC. Translation gives CASSYSILRGTNEQFF.

The chain uses TRBV12-3 or TRBV12-4 and TRBJ1-2; no firm D call. With 7 bases removed from V and 1 base from J, the gap between germline ends came to 16 bases. The CDR3 is 15 amino acids. Here the CDR3 reads CASNAGGENNYGYTF. Here the CDR3 DNA reads TGTGCCAGCAACGCGGGCGGGGAAAATAACTATGGCTACACCTTC.

This chain joins TRBV27 and TRBJ2-7; D unclear. This CDR3 comprises 12 residues. Trimming pared 5 bases from V and 7 bases from J, leaving 12 bases between. CDR1 and CDR2 (germline): MNHEY, SMNVEV (reference sequence). The DNA of the CDR3 is TGTGCCAGCAGTACCTCTAGAAGAGAGCAGTACTTC. Residues: CASSTSRREQYF.

This clonotype was seen a few times. The V and J genes are TRBV20-1 and TRBJ2-7; D uncertain. Germline CDR1 reads DFQATT; CDR2 reads SNEGSKA (reference sequence). CDR3 length equals 12 residues. CDR3 nucleotide sequence: TGCAGACCCTTTAAGGACGACTACGAGCAGTACTTC. Translated: CRPFKDDYEQYF.

This clonotype was detected a few times. The V and J genes are TRBV20-1 and TRBJ2-1, with TRBD1 as a possible D gene (7 bases). This CDR3 has 12 amino acids. V lost 5 bases to trimming and J lost 8 bases, with 13 bases between them. CDR1 is DFQATT, CDR2 SNEGSKA, per germline (reference sequence). The CDR3: CSADPGGYEQFF. The CDR3 DNA sequence: TGCAGTGCTGACCCAGGGGGGTATGAGCAGTTCTTC.

This clonotype was seen just once. The V gene is TRBV5-8, the J gene TRBJ2-5, with D possibly called TRBD1 or TRBD2 (5 bases each). Germline V lookup: CDR1 SGHTS, CDR2 YDEGEE. This CDR3 has 15 amino acids. Trimming stripped 4 bases from V and 2 bases from J, with 15 bases between. Here the CDR3 DNA reads TGTGCCAGCAGCCGGGACGTCAAACTGCAAGAGACCCAGTACTTC. Protein product: CASSRDVKLQETQYF.

This clonotype was seen ten or more times. The chain recombines TRBV20-1 with TRBJ2-1; TRBD1 might be the D (5 bases). This CDR3 is 16 amino acids long. Between the trimmed V and J ends, which lost 6 bases and 11 bases, there was a span of 29 bases. Germline CDR1 DFQATT, CDR2 SNEGSKA (reference sequence). The CDR3 protein is CSASRDKDRWGDKQFF. CDR3 sequence (DNA): TGCAGTGCCAGCAGGGATAAGGATAGGTGGGGCGACAAGCAGTTCTTC.

The genes are TRBV20-1 and TRBJ1-6; D is possibly TRBD1 (6 bases). The V gene lost 3 bases and the J gene lost 5 bases, with 11 bases spanning the gap. This CDR3 spans 14 amino acids. Germline CDR1 and CDR2: DFQATT and SNEGSKA (reference sequence). The CDR3 protein is CSASGGRDNSPLHF. CDR3 in DNA: TGCAGTGCTAGTGGGGGGCGGGATAATTCACCCCTCCACTTT.

J is TRBJ2-7 and V is TRBV12-3 or TRBV12-4; D may be TRBD1 (6 bases). The CDR3 is 15 amino acids. The V gene lost 3 bases and the J gene lost 3 bases, with 15 bases spanning the gap. The CDR3 is CASSFSAGEIYEQYF. In nucleotides, the CDR3 is TGTGCCAGCAGTTTCTCGGCAGGGGAGATCTACGAGCAGTACTTC.

This clonotype came up many times. V gene TRBV20-1 combines with J gene TRBJ2-5, with 8 nucleotides matching TRBD2. This CDR3 region has 14 residues. The germline V gene encodes CDR1 DFQATT and CDR2 SNEGSKA (reference sequence). With 6 bases clipped from V and 4 bases from J, the junction kept 10 bases outside the gene matches. The CDR3 here is CSAKSGGNRETQYF. CDR3 DNA: TGCAGTGCCAAAAGCGGGGGAAACCGAGAGACCCAGTACTTC.

This clonotype was observed a few times. The DNA of the CDR3 is TGCAGCGTTGGTAGTAGCGGCTCCTACAATGAGCAGTTCTTC. Translated: CSVGSSGSYNEQFF. This chain joins TRBV29-1 and TRBJ2-1, with TRBD2 as a possible D gene (6 bases). V lost 4 bases, J lost 0 bases, and 10 bases lay in between. This CDR3 region has 14 residues. Germline V gene lookup returns CDR1 SQVTM and CDR2 ANQGSEA.

This clonotype was detected a few times. This rearrangement joins TRBV20-1 to TRBJ2-1; TRBD2 agrees at 7 bases. J gave up 9 bases and V 2 bases, and 13 bases lay outside the gene matches. The CDR3 is 15 amino acids. Germline assignment: CDR1 DFQATT and CDR2 SNEGSKA (reference sequence). The CDR3 bases are TGCAGTGCTAGAAAGGTGGGAGCGGGGCCGGTTGAGCAGTTCTTC. Translation: CSARKVGAGPVEQFF.

This clonotype has only a few counts. This chain links TRBV20-1 with TRBJ2-3; 8 bases match TRBD2. Trimming cost V 6 bases and J 4 bases; bases outside gene matches: 15. The CDR3 is made up of 16 amino acids. Germline lookup yields CDR1 DFQATT and CDR2 SNEGSKA (reference sequence). The CDR3 reads CSAPAGSGGIADTQYF. For the CDR3, the DNA is TGCAGTGCCCCAGCCGGCTCGGGGGGGATCGCAGATACGCAGTATTTT.

The chain has TRBV20-1 and TRBJ1-4; D is ambiguous. The CDR3 has 17 amino acids. Germline V gives CDR1 DFQATT, CDR2 SNEGSKA (reference sequence). V was cut by 1 base and J by 0 bases, with 15 bases left in between. The CDR3, as DNA: TGCAGTGCTAGAGGGTTCGGGCAGACTTCAACTAATGAAAAACTGTTTTTT. Translation gives CSARGFGQTSTNEKLFF.

This clonotype has ten or more counts. The chain combines TRBV12-3 or TRBV12-4 with TRBJ1-2; a weak D match, TRBD1 (5 bases). CDR3 length equals 14 residues. V lost 3 bases and J 4 bases, leaving 12 bases between the germline ends. The CDR3 DNA reads TGTGCCAGCAGTTTTTCCCAGGGCTCCTATGGCTACACCTTC. This sequence encodes CASSFSQGSYGYTF.

This clonotype was seen only a few times. The chain joins TRBV7-2 to TRBJ2-1, with TRBD2 matching 9 bases. Germline loops: CDR1 SGHTA, CDR2 FQGNSA. The CDR3 totals 12 residues. V was pared by 6 bases and J by 7 bases, with 1 base of the junction left unmatched. The CDR3 loop reads CASRREGNEQFF. CDR3 DNA sequence: TGTGCCAGCAGGCGGGAGGGTAATGAGCAGTTCTTC.

This clonotype appeared many times. J is TRBJ2-5 and V is TRBV10-3; D is uncertain. CDR3 size: 18 residues. CDR1 and CDR2 from the germline V gene are ENHRY and SYGVKD. Trimming shortened V by 0 bases and J by 1 base, and 18 bases separated the two germline ends. CDR3 nucleotide sequence: TGTGCCATCAGTGAGTCGACTCTGGTTGCCGGTAGCCAAGAGACCCAGTACTTC. Translation gives CAISESTLVAGSQETQYF.

This clonotype was detected only a few times. The chain joins TRBV29-1 to TRBJ2-7; no reliable D call. This CDR3 is built from 12 residues. The germline gives CDR1 SQVTM, CDR2 ANQGSEA. V was shortened by 4 bases and J by 7 bases, with 14 bases between the two germline ends. The CDR3, as DNA: TGCAGCGTTGCGAAGGGCCGTACGGAGCAGTACTTC. Translating gives CSVAKGRTEQYF.

This clonotype was recorded at least ten times. The chain carries TRBV20-1 and TRBJ1-2; D gene ambiguous. Deletions cut 1 base from V and 6 bases from J, with 6 bases between. This CDR3 region has 11 residues. Germline-derived CDR1 and CDR2 are DFQATT and SNEGSKA (reference sequence). CDR3 sequence (DNA): TGCAGTGCTAGAGTCGACAATGGCTACACCTTC. Its protein is CSARVDNGYTF.

This clonotype has only one observation. The chain links TRBV6-5 to TRBJ2-7; D is undetermined. V lost 4 bases and J 2 bases, leaving 18 bases between the germline ends. The CDR3 runs 16 residues. In germline, CDR1 is MNHEY, CDR2 SVGAGI. The CDR3 sequence is CASSSSALGRAYEQYF. In nucleotides, the CDR3 is TGTGCCAGCAGTTCCTCGGCATTGGGCCGGGCCTACGAGCAGTACTTC.